These T cell receptor beta chains were read from a single sample in a study of blood T cell repertoires in COVID-19. The assay was immunoSEQ multiplex PCR, and TCRdb's table has in-frame clones only and misses some. The sample yields 200,000 to 250,000 clones, around four fifths seen once. Sequencing was done on a sample of peripheral blood. These TCRs come from a man younger than 45 with active or convalescent COVID-19. Both conserved end residues are part of each CDR3. A D gene is named only where the DNA matches it firmly.

d_gene: TRBD1; v_gene: TRBV19; j_gene: TRBJ1-1; CDR3nt: TGTGCCAGTAGTATTAGGGACAGGGGGCGTCGGGCTGAAGCTTTCTTT; CDR3aa: CASSIRDRGRRAEAFF
d_gene: -; v_gene: TRBV5-4; j_gene: TRBJ2-7; CDR3nt: TGTGCCAGCAGCTTGTGGGGGGGGCCCTACGAGCAGTACTTC; CDR3aa: CASSLWGGPYEQYF
d_gene: TRBD2; v_gene: TRBV28; j_gene: TRBJ2-5; CDR3nt: TGTGCCAGCAGTTTGATTATAAAGGCGGGGGTAGGAGAGACCCAGTACTTC; CDR3aa: CASSLIIKAGVGETQYF
d_gene: -; v_gene: TRBV10-1; j_gene: TRBJ2-2; CDR3nt: TGCGCCAGCAGCCCCACAGCGAACACCGGGGAGCTGTTTTTT; CDR3aa: CASSPTANTGELFF
d_gene: -; v_gene: TRBV28; j_gene: TRBJ1-1; CDR3nt: TGTGCCAGCGGTGGGGGCGCATTTGAAGCTTTCTTT; CDR3aa: CASGGGAFEAFF
d_gene: TRBD2; v_gene: TRBV7-2; j_gene: TRBJ2-5; CDR3nt: TGTGCCAGCAGCGAGACTAGCGGGGCGTGGGAGACCCAGTACTTC; CDR3aa: CASSETSGAWETQYF
d_gene: -; v_gene: TRBV4-1; j_gene: TRBJ1-5; CDR3nt: TGCGCCAGCAGCCCCCGCCAGGACTATAGCAATCAGCCCCAGCATTTT; CDR3aa: CASSPRQDYSNQPQHF
d_gene: -; v_gene: TRBV6-2/TRBV6-3; j_gene: TRBJ1-1; CDR3nt: TGTGCCAGCAGTTATTTTAGGCAGGGTGGAAAAATGAACACTGAAGCTTTCTTT; CDR3aa: CASSYFRQGGKMNTEAFF
d_gene: -; v_gene: TRBV15; j_gene: TRBJ1-3; CDR3nt: TGTGCCACCAGCAGAGATAAAACAGGAGGAAACACCATATATTTT; CDR3aa: CATSRDKTGGNTIYF
d_gene: TRBD1; v_gene: TRBV4-2; j_gene: TRBJ2-3; CDR3nt: TGTGCCAGCAGCCAAGATGGTGGGGACAGCTCCACAGATACGCAGTATTTT; CDR3aa: CASSQDGGDSSTDTQYF